What follows is one T cell receptor beta chain and its context. Its antigen is undetermined. It is likely a read error, because the conserved phenylalanine at the end of the CDR3 is missing. A modified ARM-PCR protocol with three rounds of nested PCR amplified TCRbeta. TCRdb fed the multiplex PCR reads into MiXCR, producing one record per CDR3 protein. Of approximately 79,000 distinct CDR3 sequences in the sample, over 65% were seen once. This record comes from a study of tumor and adjacent non-tumor tissue in lung cancer. About the research overall: Patients comprised 12 adenocarcinoma, 2 squamous cell carcinoma and 1 small cell lung cancer. Around 4 million productive TCRbeta reads were obtained per sample on average. Regarding the study as a whole: Tumor tissue had significantly higher TCR diversity than normal lung.

RNA was extracted from bulk tissue without any cell sorting. The normal lung tissue was taken more than 3 cm from the tumor edge. The TCR was taken from a man between 65 and 79 years old with non-small cell lung cancer. Sequencing was performed on distant non-tumor lung tissue.

CDR3 amino acids: CASSQDLTGVYNEQFM. For the CDR3, the DNA is TGCGCCAGCAGCCAAGACCTGACAGGGGTATACAATGAGCAGTTCATG. The rearrangement uses TRBV4-3 and TRBJ2-1, with 8 bases identical to TRBD1. The germline gives CDR1 LGHNA, CDR2 YSLEER. CDR3 length: 16 amino acids. Trimming cost V 0 bases and J 4 bases; bases outside gene matches: 5.